This T cell receptor (beta chain) was identified in a study of CD8 T cells in Susac syndrome. CDR1 is SNHLY, CDR2 FYNNEI, per germline. V was cut by 3 bases and J by 0 bases, with 5 bases left in between. The CDR3 has 14 residues. The RNA, about 0.5 to 1 ug, was put through reverse transcription using random hexamers. TCR beta CDR3 was amplified by immunoSEQ covering 54 Vbeta and 13 Jbeta. TCRdb re-derived calls from the immunoSEQ multiplex PCR reads in MiXCR, one entry per CDR3 protein. The repertoire holds 120,000 to 150,000 distinct CDR3 sequences, less than 95% seen once, with around 0.08% in the top ten. TCR beta sequencing was performed on blood CD8+ and CD4+ T cells. Healthy donors were controls matched for age and sex.

The receptor's source is a human donor in good health. The specimen sequenced was CD4+ T cells from PBMCs. The chain has TRBV2 and TRBJ1-4; no reliable D call. CDR3 sequence reads: CASSEWSTNEKLFF. In DNA form, the CDR3 reads TGTGCCAGCAGTGAGTGGTCAACTAATGAAAAACTGTTTTTT.